This T cell receptor (beta chain) was captured in a study of Ad26.COV2.S vaccination and SARS-CoV-2 variants. Using immunoSEQ multiplex PCR, the repertoire was profiled, and TCRdb retains in-frame clones only, with some absent. The repertoire holds just over 350,000 clones, with under 95% as singletons. This clonotype was obtained from a human donor who had recovered from COVID-19. Sequencing used peripheral blood, obtained after recovery from COVID-19.

The CDR3 region is CASSLPATARNEQFF. CDR3 DNA sequence: TGTGCCAGCAGCTTACCGGCCACCGCGCGCAATGAGCAGTTCTTC. The V call is TRBV7-9, the J call TRBJ2-1; no firm D call. The CDR3 has 15 residues. Germline V gene sequence: CDR1 SEHNR, CDR2 FQNEAQ (reference sequence). Between the trimmed V and J ends, which lost 2 bases and 6 bases, there was a span of 14 bases.